What follows is one T cell receptor (beta chain) and its context. Antigen specificity is unknown. This entry is derived from a study of T cells expressing NK-cell markers. Study conclusions and caveats: As a fraction of CD8+ T cells, dominant NKG2C+ clonotypes reached about 1.0-8% in six donors. Leadership of the CD3+CD56-NKG2C+ fraction also belonged to these clonotypes in several donors.

For each CDR3 protein, TCRdb gives one entry from its re-call of the 5' RACE reads, without DNA. The sample holds some 600,000 distinct CDR3 sequences. Germline V gives CDR1 MNHEY, CDR2 SMNVEV (reference sequence). The CDR3 sequence is 15 residues long. Input material: blood T cells: a sorted CD56 or NKG2C T cell subset, CD4+ or CD8+ T cells, or bulk PBMC T cells (not recorded which). The clonotype was recovered from a man aged 18 to 29 in good health. This chain joins TRBV27 and TRBJ2-7; with no DNA, the TCRdb D assignment of TRBD1 cannot be verified. CDR3: CASSPELAGQGKQYF.